The clone carrying this TCR beta chain was observed at least ten times. What it recognizes is unknown. CDR1 and CDR2 from the germline V gene are SGHAT and FQNNGV. The V and J ends lost 4 bases and 5 bases respectively, with 11 bases between them. This CDR3 spans 13 amino acids. This entry is derived from a study of T cells in Graves' hyperthyroidism and ophthalmopathy. Uncontrolled infections, other autoimmune diseases, pregnancy or lactation led to exclusion of patients. Over 9 ml of fresh peripheral blood supplied the PBMCs. Regions amplified from RNA transcripts were the TCR beta CDR3 regions. When the TCR CDR3 underwent first-round RT-PCR, the HTBI primer set was used. TCRdb independently ran MiXCR on the multiplex PCR reads; one entry per CDR3 protein. The sample records about 520,000 distinct CDR3 sequences, roughly 24% being singletons. Study observations and caveats: Most clonotypes expanded in the thyroid (above 0.001) were also present in blood. A median around 6.8 months before onset, the model predicted ophthalmopathy.

This chain joins TRBV11-2 and TRBJ1-1, with TRBD1 as a possible D gene (6 bases). This TCR derives from a woman in her 30s with Graves' ophthalmopathy. The sample comprised blood. Here the CDR3 reads CASSWGRRTEAFF. In DNA form, the CDR3 reads TGTGCCAGCAGCTGGGGGCGGAGGACTGAAGCTTTCTTT.